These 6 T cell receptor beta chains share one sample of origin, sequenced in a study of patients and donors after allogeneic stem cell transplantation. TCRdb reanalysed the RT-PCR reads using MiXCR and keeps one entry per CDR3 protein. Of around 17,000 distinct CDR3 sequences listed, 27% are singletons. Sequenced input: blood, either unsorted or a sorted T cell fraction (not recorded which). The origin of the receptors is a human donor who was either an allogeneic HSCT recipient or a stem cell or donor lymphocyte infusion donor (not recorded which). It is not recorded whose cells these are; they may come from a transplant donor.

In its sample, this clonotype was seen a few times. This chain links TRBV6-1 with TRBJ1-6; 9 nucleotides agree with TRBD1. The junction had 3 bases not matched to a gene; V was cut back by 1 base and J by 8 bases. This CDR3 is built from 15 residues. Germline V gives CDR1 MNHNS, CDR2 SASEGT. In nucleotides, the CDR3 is TGTGCCAGCAGTGAAGGTGGGACAGGGTATTCACCCCTCCACTTT. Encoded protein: CASSEGGTGYSPLHF.

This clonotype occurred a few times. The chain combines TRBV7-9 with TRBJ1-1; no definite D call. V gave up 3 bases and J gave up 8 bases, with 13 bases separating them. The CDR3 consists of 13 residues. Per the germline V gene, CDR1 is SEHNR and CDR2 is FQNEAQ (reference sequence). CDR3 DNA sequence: TGTGCCAGCAGCTTGTTGGCCACCAGGGAAGCTTTCTTT. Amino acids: CASSLLATREAFF. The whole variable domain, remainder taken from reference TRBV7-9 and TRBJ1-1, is DTGVSQNPRHKITKRGQNVTFRCDPISEHNRLYWYRQTLGQGPEFLTYFQNEAQLEKSRLLSDRFSAERPKGSFSTLEIQRTEQGDSAMYLCASSLLATREAFFGQGTRLTVV.

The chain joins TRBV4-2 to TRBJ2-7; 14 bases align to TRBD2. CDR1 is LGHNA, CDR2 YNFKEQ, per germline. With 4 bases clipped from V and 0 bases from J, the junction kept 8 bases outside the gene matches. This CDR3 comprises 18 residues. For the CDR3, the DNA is TGTGCCAGCAGCCTTGGGACTAGCGGGGGCTCGAGCTCCTACGAGCAGTACTTC. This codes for CASSLGTSGGSSSYEQYF.

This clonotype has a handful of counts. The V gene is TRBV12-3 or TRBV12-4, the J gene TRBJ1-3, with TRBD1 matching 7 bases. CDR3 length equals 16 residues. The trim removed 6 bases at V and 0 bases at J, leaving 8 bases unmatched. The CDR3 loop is CASSTTTGISGNTIYF. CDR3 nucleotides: TGTGCCAGCAGCACTACGACAGGGATCTCTGGAAACACCATATATTTT.

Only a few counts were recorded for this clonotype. CDR3 nucleotides: TGCGCCAGCAGCCTCCTCATCCCGACAGGGGCTCACTATGGCTACACCTTC. It encodes CASSLLIPTGAHYGYTF. This chain joins TRBV4-3 and TRBJ1-2; TRBD1 matches at 8 bases. This CDR3 has 17 amino acids. Germline CDR1 LGHNA, CDR2 YSLEER. V lost 4 bases and J lost 3; bases outside the gene matches: 13.

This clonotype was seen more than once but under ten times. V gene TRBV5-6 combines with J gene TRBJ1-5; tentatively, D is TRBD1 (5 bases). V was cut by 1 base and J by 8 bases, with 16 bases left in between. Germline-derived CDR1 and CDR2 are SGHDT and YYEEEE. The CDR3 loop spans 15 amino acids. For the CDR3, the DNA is TGTGCCAGCAGCTTGAAGGGGAGAACTCGTAAGCCCCAGCATTTT. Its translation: CASSLKGRTRKPQHF.